This T cell receptor beta chain originates from a study of blood T cell repertoires in COVID-19. Overall study: The United States, Italy and Spain were the sources of the acute and convalescent COVID-19 samples.

Cohorts were assigned according to the clinical history that participants reported. The CDR3 consists of 13 residues. Germline CDR1 and CDR2: SEHNR and FQNEAQ (reference sequence). After removal of 3 bases from V and 4 bases from J, the junction contained 3 bases not matched to a gene. Method: immunoSEQ multiplex PCR; TCRdb's copy keeps in-frame clones and lacks some. This sample has some 170,000 clones, with around 73% found just once. The sample holds one count of this clone. The chain employs TRBV7-9 and TRBJ2-7; 7 bases are a match to TRBD1. This TCR came from a woman aged 45 to 65 who had recovered from COVID-19. Sequencing input: PBMCs or T cells enriched from blood (not recorded which). The CDR3 DNA reads as TGTGCCAGCAGCTTGGACAGGTGGTACGAGCAGTACTTC. This codes for CASSLDRWYEQYF. The whole variable domain, filled in from reference TRBV7-9 and TRBJ2-7, reads DTGVSQNPRHKITKRGQNVTFRCDPISEHNRLYWYRQTLGQGPEFLTYFQNEAQLEKSRLLSDRFSAERPKGSFSTLEIQRTEQGDSAMYLCASSLDRWYEQYFGPGTRLTVT.